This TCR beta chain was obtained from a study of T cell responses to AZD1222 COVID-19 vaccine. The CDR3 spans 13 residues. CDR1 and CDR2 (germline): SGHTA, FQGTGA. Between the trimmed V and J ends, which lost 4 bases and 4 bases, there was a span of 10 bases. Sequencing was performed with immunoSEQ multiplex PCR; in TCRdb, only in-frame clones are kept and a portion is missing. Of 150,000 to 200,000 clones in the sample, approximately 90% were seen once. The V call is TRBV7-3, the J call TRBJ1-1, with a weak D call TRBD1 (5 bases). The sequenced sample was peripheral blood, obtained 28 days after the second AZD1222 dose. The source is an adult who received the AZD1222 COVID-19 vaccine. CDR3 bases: TGTGCCAGCAGCTCCAGGGTGGCCACTGAAGCTTTCTTT. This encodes CASSSRVATEAFF.